Listed below are T cell receptor beta chains from one sample, sequenced in a study of blood T cells in healthy people across ages. TCRdb analysed the 5' RACE reads with MiXCR anew, one entry per CDR3 protein. The repertoire includes 580,000 or so distinct CDR3 sequences, around 48% of them detected once, and roughly 25% sits in the top ten. Sequencing was carried out using blood. The receptors stem from a man of 80 years or more in good health. CDR3s include the opening cysteine and the closing phenylalanine or tryptophan. The D gene is left open where the match is weak. Only some rows state a clone size, as once, few, many or a class for expanded clones.

TGTGCCAGCAGTTACAACAGGGGAGGGGGTCAGCCCCAGCATTTT	CASSYNRGGGQPQHF	TRBD1	TRBJ1-5	TRBV6-2/TRBV6-3	-
TGTGCCAGCAGCTTAGAACTAGCGCGGAATGAGCAGTTCTTC	CASSLELARNEQFF	TRBD2	TRBJ2-1	TRBV7-2	few
TGTGCCAGCAGTTACGAGGGGGGGAACACCGGGGAGCTGTTTTTT	CASSYEGGNTGELFF	-	TRBJ2-2	TRBV6-6	few
TGTGCCAGCAGAACGATAGGGGTTAGCAATCAGCCCCAGCATTTT	CASRTIGVSNQPQHF	-	TRBJ1-5	TRBV27	-
TGCGCCAGCAGCTTGGGGGGGACCGTGGAAGAGACCCAGTACTTC	CASSLGGTVEETQYF	-	TRBJ2-5	TRBV5-1	few
TGTGCCAGCAGCCCCCGGGACAGGGGTTACAATGAGCAGTTCTTC	CASSPRDRGYNEQFF	TRBD1	TRBJ2-1	TRBV6-2/TRBV6-3	-
TGTGCCAGCAGCCTTCTGGGACAGGGGAATGAAAAACTGTTTTTT	CASSLLGQGNEKLFF	TRBD1	TRBJ1-4	TRBV3-1	-
TGCAGCGTTGTGAGGCAGGGGCTGGCCTACGAGCAGTACTTC	CSVVRQGLAYEQYF	-	TRBJ2-7	TRBV29-1	few
TGTGCCAGCAGTTCTGGGGGCGCGGGGGAAGATACGCAGTATTTT	CASSSGGAGEDTQYF	-	TRBJ2-3	TRBV6-2/TRBV6-3	-
-	CASSLGEGGYTFGSGTTDTQYF	-	TRBJ2-3	TRBV12-3/TRBV12-4	-
TGTGCCAGCAGCCAAGAGCCGGAGACAATTGAAGCTTTCTTT	CASSQEPETIEAFF	-	TRBJ1-1	TRBV3-1	few
TGTGCCAGCAGATTCGTTGGCGGGAGGTCGGACGAGCAGTACTTC	CASRFVGGRSDEQYF	TRBD2	TRBJ2-7	TRBV28	few
TGTGCCATCAGCCCCGGGGGTACCCTCTACGAGCAGTACTTC	CAISPGGTLYEQYF	-	TRBJ2-7	TRBV10-3	few
TGTGCCAGCAGTTACAACGCGGGAGGGGGAGACATTCAGTACTTC	CASSYNAGGGDIQYF	TRBD2	TRBJ2-4	TRBV6-6	many
TGTGCCAGCAGTGGACAGGGGAACACTGAAGCTTTCTTT	CASSGQGNTEAFF	TRBD1	TRBJ1-1	TRBV25-1	many
TGTGCCAGCAGTGAATCCAGTTGCGAGCAGTACTTC	CASSESSCEQYF	-	TRBJ2-7	TRBV2	-
TGTGCCAGCAGCCCGGGACAGGCGCGGGAAAAACTGTTTTTT	CASSPGQAREKLFF	TRBD1	TRBJ1-4	TRBV3-1	-
TGTGCCAGCAGTTCTACAGGGGGCGCAAGACAGCCCCAGCATTTT	CASSSTGGARQPQHF	TRBD1	TRBJ1-5	TRBV27	-
TGCAGTGCCCCTCCAGTTGGTTGGGTGGAGACCCAGTACTTC	CSAPPVGWVETQYF	-	TRBJ2-5	TRBV20-1	-
TGTGCCAGCAGCCAAGGGCAGACCTACGAGCAGTACTTC	CASSQGQTYEQYF	-	TRBJ2-7	TRBV3-1	few
TGCGCCAGCAGCTTGGGCCTTAGCGGGCTTCAAGAGACCCAGTACTTC	CASSLGLSGLQETQYF	TRBD2	TRBJ2-5	TRBV5-1	-
TGTGCCACCAGCAGAGGTAATAAGGCGAAAGGGGAGCAGTACTTC	CATSRGNKAKGEQYF	-	TRBJ2-4	TRBV15	-
TGTGCCCTTGGGGGTCCCCAAGAGACCCAGTACTTC	CALGGPQETQYF	-	TRBJ2-5	TRBV10-3	-
TGCGCCAGCATTCGTGCTAGCGGGTCTAATGAGCAGTTCTTC	CASIRASGSNEQFF	TRBD2	TRBJ2-1	TRBV10-2	-
TGCGCCAGCAGCCGATACAGGGAAGAGACCCAGTACTTC	CASSRYREETQYF	-	TRBJ2-5	TRBV4-3	few
TGTGCCAGCAGCTTTCGCGATCACCAAGAGACCCAGTACTTC	CASSFRDHQETQYF	-	TRBJ2-5	TRBV12-3/TRBV12-4	-
TGTGCCAGCAGAGTAGGCAACTCCTACGAGCAGTACTTC	CASRVGNSYEQYF	-	TRBJ2-7	TRBV6-5	-
TGCGCCAGCAGCTCTAGCGGGAAAAGCACAGATACGCAGTATTTT	CASSSSGKSTDTQYF	TRBD2	TRBJ2-3	TRBV4-3	-
TGCAGTGCTGGGGGTCCTCTCGCGGATTCACCCCTCCACTTT	CSAGGPLADSPLHF	-	TRBJ1-6	TRBV20-1	-
TGTGCCAGCAGTTTATCGAAGGTGACAGACCAGTACCAAGAGACCCAGTACTTC	CASSLSKVTDQYQETQYF	-	TRBJ2-5	TRBV27	few
TGCGCCAGCAGCCCCTGGGGCGCGGGACAGCCCCAGCATTTT	CASSPWGAGQPQHF	-	TRBJ1-5	TRBV5-1	-
TGCAGTGCTGGTGCAGGGGGCGATGGCTACACCTTC	CSAGAGGDGYTF	TRBD1	TRBJ1-2	TRBV20-1	few
TGTGCCAGCAGCTTAGTGGCTAGCGGGAGGAGGACAGATACGCAGTATTTT	CASSLVASGRRTDTQYF	TRBD2	TRBJ2-3	TRBV7-8	-
TGCAGCGTTGAGGGCCCGGGACAGGGCCGGTACATTCAGTACTTC	CSVEGPGQGRYIQYF	TRBD1	TRBJ2-4	TRBV29-1	many
TGTGCCAGCAGTTACGGCCTAGGAGCGGGGGGAGATTATACGCAGTATTTT	CASSYGLGAGGDYTQYF	TRBD2	TRBJ2-3	TRBV6-5	many
TGTGCCAGCAGTCCATCAGGGATTAGGTACAATGAGCAGTTCTTC	CASSPSGIRYNEQFF	-	TRBJ2-1	TRBV6-2/TRBV6-3	-
TGTGCCAGCAGCCAAGAACTAGGTAGCGGGAACACCGGGGAGCTGTTTTTT	CASSQELGSGNTGELFF	-	TRBJ2-2	TRBV4-2	few
TGTGCCAGCAGATTGGACAGGTTAAGCTCCTACGAGCAGTACTTC	CASRLDRLSSYEQYF	TRBD1	TRBJ2-7	TRBV11-2	-
TGTGCCAGCAGTACGACAGGGGAAACCCCAAAAGAGCAGTTCTTC	CASSTTGETPKEQFF	TRBD1	TRBJ2-1	TRBV28	-
TGTGCCAGCAGCTTAGCGGGGGGTTTTGAGCGGGCTGAAGCTTTCTTT	CASSLAGGFERAEAFF	-	TRBJ1-1	TRBV7-9	-
TGTGCCAGCAGTTTAAAGCTCTCCTACGAGCAGTACTTC	CASSLKLSYEQYF	-	TRBJ2-7	TRBV27	-
TGTGCCAGCAGTGCCCATCGTTTAGAGGGGTCCTACAATGAGCAGTTCTTC	CASSAHRLEGSYNEQFF	-	TRBJ2-1	TRBV12-3/TRBV12-4	-
TGTGCCAGCAGCTTATCAACGTATTCGGGGGAGCAGTACTTC	CASSLSTYSGEQYF	-	TRBJ2-7	TRBV7-2	-
TGTGCCACCAGCAGACAGGGGGACTATGGCTACACCTTC	CATSRQGDYGYTF	TRBD1	TRBJ1-2	TRBV15	few
TGTGCCAGCAGCTTAGTTCCTGGGGGGCGTCGGGACGAGCAGTACTTC	CASSLVPGGRRDEQYF	-	TRBJ2-7	TRBV7-2	-
TGTGCCAGCAGAGGACAGACTTATCAGCCCCAGCATTTT	CASRGQTYQPQHF	-	TRBJ1-5	TRBV12-3/TRBV12-4	-
TGCAGCGTGGATACAGGGGGCACAGATACGCAGTATTTT	CSVDTGGTDTQYF	TRBD1	TRBJ2-3	TRBV29-1	few